This note documents a single T cell receptor (beta chain) sequence. What it recognizes is unknown. This CDR3 contains 13 residues. V dropped 6 bases and J dropped 2 bases, with 8 bases sitting between them. CDR1 and CDR2 from the germline V gene are MDHEN and SYDVKM. This PCR relied on a set of 60 Vbeta primers and 13 Jbeta primers. Using immunoSEQ multiplex PCR, the repertoire was profiled, and TCRdb retains in-frame clones only, with some absent. Of 180,000 or so clones in the sample, 76% were seen once. This record comes from a study of cytomegalovirus exposure and HLA in healthy donors. General study results and limits: Apart from CMV serostatus, no immune exposure information was available. Prediction of most subjects' HLA-A and HLA-B alleles by TCR beta sequences was reportedly accurate. V- and J-gene trimming of TCR beta was linked (in a later analysis) to a missense DCLRE1C variant.

Sequenced input: PBMCs. The receptor was derived from a man aged 18 to 29 in good health and CMV-seronegative. V usage is TRBV28 and J usage is TRBJ2-1; no clear D. CDR3 in amino acids: CASSAPPYNEQFF. The CDR3 DNA follows: TGTGCCAGCAGCGCGCCCCCCTACAATGAGCAGTTCTTC. The whole variable domain, remainder taken from reference TRBV28 and TRBJ2-1, is DVKVTQSSRYLVKRTGEKVFLECVQDMDHENMFWYRQDPGLGLRLIYFSYDVKMKEKGDIPEGYSVSREKKERFSLILESASTNQTSMYLCASSAPPYNEQFFGPGTRLTVL.